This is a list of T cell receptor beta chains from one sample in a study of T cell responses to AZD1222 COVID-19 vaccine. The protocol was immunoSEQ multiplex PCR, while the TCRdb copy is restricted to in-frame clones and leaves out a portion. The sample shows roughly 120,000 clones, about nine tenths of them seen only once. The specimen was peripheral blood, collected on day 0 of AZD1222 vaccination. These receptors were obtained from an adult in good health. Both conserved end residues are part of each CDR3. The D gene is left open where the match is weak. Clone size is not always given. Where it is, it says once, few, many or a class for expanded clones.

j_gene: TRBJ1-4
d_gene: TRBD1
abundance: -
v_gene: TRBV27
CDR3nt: TGTGCCAGCAGTTTCCGGGACAGGGCTGAAAAACTGTTTTTT
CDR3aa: CASSFRDRAEKLFF

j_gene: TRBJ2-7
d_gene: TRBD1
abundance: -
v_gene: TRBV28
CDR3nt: TGTGCCAGCAGTACCTCGGACAGGGGCCTCGGAAATTCCTACGAGCAGTACTTC
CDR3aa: CASSTSDRGLGNSYEQYF

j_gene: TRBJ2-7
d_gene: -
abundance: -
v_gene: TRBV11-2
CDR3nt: TGTGCCAGCAGCCCTATCAGAAGGGGGGGCGACTCCTACGAGCAGTACTTC
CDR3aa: CASSPIRRGGDSYEQYF

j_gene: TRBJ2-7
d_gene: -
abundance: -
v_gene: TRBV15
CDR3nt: TGTGCCACCAGCAGAGATTCCCGTGCCTACGAGCAGTACTTC
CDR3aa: CATSRDSRAYEQYF

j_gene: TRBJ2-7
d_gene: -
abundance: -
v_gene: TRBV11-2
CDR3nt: TGTGCCAGCAGCTTAGACGGAGGGGTGCAGTACTTC
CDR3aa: CASSLDGGVQYF

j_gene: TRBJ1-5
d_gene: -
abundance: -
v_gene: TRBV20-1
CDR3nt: TGCAGTGCTAGTCCGCAAAGCAATCAGCCCCAGCATTTT
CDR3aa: CSASPQSNQPQHF

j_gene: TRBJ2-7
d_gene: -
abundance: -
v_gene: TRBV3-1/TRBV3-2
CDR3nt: TGTGCCAGCAGCCCAGTTGCGGTGGGTCTCGCCTACGAGCAGTACTTC
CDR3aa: CASSPVAVGLAYEQYF

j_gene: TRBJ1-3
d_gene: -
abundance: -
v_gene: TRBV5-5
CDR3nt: TGTGCCAGCAGCTCGCCGGGGGCTGCTGGAAACACCATATATTTT
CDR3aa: CASSSPGAAGNTIYF

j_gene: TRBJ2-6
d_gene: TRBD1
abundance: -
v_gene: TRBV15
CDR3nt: TGTGCCACGAAGACAGGGGGCGATTCTGGGGCCAACGTCCTGACTTTC
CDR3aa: CATKTGGDSGANVLTF

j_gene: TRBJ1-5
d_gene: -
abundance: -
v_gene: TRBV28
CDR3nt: TGTGCCAGCAGTTTGGCCAGAGGGGTGAATCAGCCCCAGCATTTT
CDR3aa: CASSLARGVNQPQHF

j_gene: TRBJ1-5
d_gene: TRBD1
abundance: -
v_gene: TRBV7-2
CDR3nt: TGTGCCAGCAGAATGCGACAGGGGGAAAATCAGCCCCAGCATTTT
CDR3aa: CASRMRQGENQPQHF

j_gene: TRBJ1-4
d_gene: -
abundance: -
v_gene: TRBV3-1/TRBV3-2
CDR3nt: TGTGCCAGCGCGGGCTTCAATGAAAAACTGTTTTTT
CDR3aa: CASAGFNEKLFF

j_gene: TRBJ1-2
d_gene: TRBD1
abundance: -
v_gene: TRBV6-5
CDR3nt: TGTGCCAGCGGTCGGACAGGGGAGTACTATGGCTACACCTTC
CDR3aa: CASGRTGEYYGYTF

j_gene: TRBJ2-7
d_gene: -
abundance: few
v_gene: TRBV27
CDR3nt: TGTGCCAGCAGTTTAGGACAGAATGCCTACGAGCAGTACTTC
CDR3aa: CASSLGQNAYEQYF

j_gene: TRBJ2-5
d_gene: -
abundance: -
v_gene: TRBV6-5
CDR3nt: TGTGCCAGCAGATTACAGGGCGGGGAGACCCAGTACTTC
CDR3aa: CASRLQGGETQYF

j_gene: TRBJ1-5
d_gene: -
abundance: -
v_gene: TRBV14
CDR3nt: TGTGCCAGCAGCCAAGTGGGGGGTGGGAATCAGCCCCAGCATTTT
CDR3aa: CASSQVGGGNQPQHF

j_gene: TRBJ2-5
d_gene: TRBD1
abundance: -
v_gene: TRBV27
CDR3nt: TGTGCCACCGCTCCGGGACAGGGTTTAGGGACCCAGTACTTC
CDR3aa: CATAPGQGLGTQYF

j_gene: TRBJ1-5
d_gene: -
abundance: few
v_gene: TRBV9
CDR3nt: TGTGCCAGCAGCGTATCGTGGGGATGGAATCAGCCCCAGCATTTT
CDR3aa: CASSVSWGWNQPQHF

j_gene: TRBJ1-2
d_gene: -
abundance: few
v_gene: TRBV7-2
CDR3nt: TGTGCCAGCAGCTTAGAAGGGCCAGGGCTATACTATGGCTACACCTTC
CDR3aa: CASSLEGPGLYYGYTF

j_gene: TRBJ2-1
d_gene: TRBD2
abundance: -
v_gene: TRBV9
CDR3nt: TGTGCCAGCAGTGAGTGGACTAGCGGGAGCAATGAGCAGTTCTTC
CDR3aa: CASSEWTSGSNEQFF

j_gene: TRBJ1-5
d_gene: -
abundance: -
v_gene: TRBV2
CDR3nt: TGTGCCAGCAGTGACATGGGTGAGGGCCTGCTTGGGGGCAATCAGCCCCAGCATTTT
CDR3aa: CASSDMGEGLLGGNQPQHF

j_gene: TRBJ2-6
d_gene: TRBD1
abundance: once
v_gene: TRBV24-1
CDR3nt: TGTGCCACCAGTGACACCGGGACAGGGGGCTTTGGGGCCAACGTCCTGACTTTC
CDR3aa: CATSDTGTGGFGANVLTF

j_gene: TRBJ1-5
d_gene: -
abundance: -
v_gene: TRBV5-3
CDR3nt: TGTGCCAGAAGCCGGGTGACAGATAGCAATCAGCCCCAGCATTTT
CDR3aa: CARSRVTDSNQPQHF

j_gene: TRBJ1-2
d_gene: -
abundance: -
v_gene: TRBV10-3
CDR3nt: TGTGCCATCAGTGGGGGTAATGGCTACACCTTC
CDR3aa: CAISGGNGYTF

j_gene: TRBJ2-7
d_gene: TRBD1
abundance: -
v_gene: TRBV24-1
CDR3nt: TGTGCCACCAGTGACGGGGACAGGGTCAAGCAGTACTTC
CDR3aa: CATSDGDRVKQYF

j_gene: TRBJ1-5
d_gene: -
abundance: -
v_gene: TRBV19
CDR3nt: TGTGCCAGTCAACAGGGTAACGACCGGCGGCCCCAGCATTTT
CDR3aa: CASQQGNDRRPQHF

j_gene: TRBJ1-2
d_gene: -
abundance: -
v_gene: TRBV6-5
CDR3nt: TGTGCCAGCAGTTACGGGAATTATGGCTACACCTTC
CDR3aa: CASSYGNYGYTF

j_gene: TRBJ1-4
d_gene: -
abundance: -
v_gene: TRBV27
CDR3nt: TGTGCCAGCAGTTTATCGGGGGTCGGCGAAAAACTGTTTTTT
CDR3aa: CASSLSGVGEKLFF

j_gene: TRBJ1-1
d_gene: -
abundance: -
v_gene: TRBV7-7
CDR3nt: TGTGCTAGCAGCTTAGCTGAGGGGACTGAAGCTTTCTTT
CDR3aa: CASSLAEGTEAFF

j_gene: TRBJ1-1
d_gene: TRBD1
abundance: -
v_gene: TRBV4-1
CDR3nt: TGCGCCAGCAGCCAAGGATCGACAGGGGATGAAGCTTTCTTT
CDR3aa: CASSQGSTGDEAFF

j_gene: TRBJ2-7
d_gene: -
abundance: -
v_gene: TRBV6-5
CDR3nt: TGTGCCAGCAGTTACTCCTATTCCTACGAGCAGTACTTC
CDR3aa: CASSYSYSYEQYF

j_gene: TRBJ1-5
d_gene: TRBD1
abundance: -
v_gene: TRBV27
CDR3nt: TGTGCCAGCAGTCTACAGGGGCTCAATCAGCCCCAGCATTTT
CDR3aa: CASSLQGLNQPQHF

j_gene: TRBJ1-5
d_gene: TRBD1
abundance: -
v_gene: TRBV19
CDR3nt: TGTGCCAGTAGTCGGTCTACAGGGGGCGGGGGATATAGCAATCAGCCCCAGCATTTT
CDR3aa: CASSRSTGGGGYSNQPQHF

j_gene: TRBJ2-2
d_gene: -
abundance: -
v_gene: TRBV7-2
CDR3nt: TGTGCCAGCAGCTTAGCGCCCAGGGGGGCCGGGGAGCTGTTTTTT
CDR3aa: CASSLAPRGAGELFF

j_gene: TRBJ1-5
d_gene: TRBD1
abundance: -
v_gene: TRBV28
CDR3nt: TGTGCCAGCAGTCCTTGGGGACAGGGTTCCGGTCAGCCCCAGCATTTT
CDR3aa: CASSPWGQGSGQPQHF

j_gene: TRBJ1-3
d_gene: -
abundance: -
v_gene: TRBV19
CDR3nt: TGTGCCAGTAGTATGCTGCGGGGGTCTGGAAACACCATATATTTT
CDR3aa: CASSMLRGSGNTIYF

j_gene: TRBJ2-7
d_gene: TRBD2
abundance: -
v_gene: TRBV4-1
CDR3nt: TGCGCCAGCAGCCAGAGAGGGACTAGCGGAAACTACGAGCAGTACTTC
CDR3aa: CASSQRGTSGNYEQYF

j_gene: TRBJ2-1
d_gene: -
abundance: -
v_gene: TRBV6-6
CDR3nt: TGTGCCAGTGCTACGGACAGCCTCTACAATGAGCAGTTCTTC
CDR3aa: CASATDSLYNEQFF

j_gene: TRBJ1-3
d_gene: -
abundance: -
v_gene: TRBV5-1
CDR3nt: TGCGCCAGCAGCTTGGGCTCTGGAAACACCATATATTTT
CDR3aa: CASSLGSGNTIYF

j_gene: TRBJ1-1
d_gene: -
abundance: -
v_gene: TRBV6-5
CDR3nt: TGTGCCAGCAACCCCGGTCGAAACACTGAAGCTTTCTTT
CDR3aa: CASNPGRNTEAFF

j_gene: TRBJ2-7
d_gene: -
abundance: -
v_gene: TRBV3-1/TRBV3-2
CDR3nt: TGTGCCAGCAGCCAAGAAGTCTACTACGAGCAGTACTTC
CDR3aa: CASSQEVYYEQYF

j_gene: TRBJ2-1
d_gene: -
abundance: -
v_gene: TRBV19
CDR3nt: TGTGCCAGTAGTATATCGTCGGGGGCCCACTACAATGAGCAGTTCTTC
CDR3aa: CASSISSGAHYNEQFF

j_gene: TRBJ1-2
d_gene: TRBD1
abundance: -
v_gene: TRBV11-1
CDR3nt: TGTGCCAGCAGCTTAGAACAGGGGAACTATGGCTACACCTTC
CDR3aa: CASSLEQGNYGYTF

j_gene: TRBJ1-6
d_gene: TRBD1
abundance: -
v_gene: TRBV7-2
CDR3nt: TGTGCCAGCAGCCCGCGGGACAGGCAAAATTCACCCCTCCACTTT
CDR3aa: CASSPRDRQNSPLHF

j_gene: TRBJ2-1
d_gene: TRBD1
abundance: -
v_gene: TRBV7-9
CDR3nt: TGTGCCAGCAGCCCCGGGACAGTACAGTTCTTC
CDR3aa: CASSPGTVQFF

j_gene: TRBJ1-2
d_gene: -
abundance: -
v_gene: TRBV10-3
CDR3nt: TGTGCCATCAGTGCAGGGGAGGACTATGGCTACACCTTC
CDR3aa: CAISAGEDYGYTF

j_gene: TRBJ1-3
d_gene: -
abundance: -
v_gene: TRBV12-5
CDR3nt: TGTGCTAGTGGTTGGGCCCCAGAACCGGGAAACACCATATATTTT
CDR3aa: CASGWAPEPGNTIYF

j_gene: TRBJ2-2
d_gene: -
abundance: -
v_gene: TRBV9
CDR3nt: TGTGCCAGCAGCGTAGTTGGGGCCGGGGAGCTGTTTTTT
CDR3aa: CASSVVGAGELFF

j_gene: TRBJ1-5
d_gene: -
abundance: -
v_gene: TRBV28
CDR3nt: TGTGCCAGCAGGGACACGGGCACGGGGCAGCCCCAGCATTTT
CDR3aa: CASRDTGTGQPQHF

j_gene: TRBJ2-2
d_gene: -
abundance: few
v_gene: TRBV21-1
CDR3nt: TGTGCCAGCAGCACCCCAGTAGGGGTGTTCACCGGGGAGCTGTTTTTT
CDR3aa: CASSTPVGVFTGELFF

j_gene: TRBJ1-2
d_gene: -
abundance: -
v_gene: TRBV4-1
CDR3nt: TGCGCCAGCAGCCAACCCAGGGACTTGGACTATGGCTACACCTTC
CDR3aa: CASSQPRDLDYGYTF

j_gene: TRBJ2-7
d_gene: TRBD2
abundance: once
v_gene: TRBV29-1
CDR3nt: TGCAGCGTTGTAGGGACTAGCGGGAGAGAGTCCTACGAGCAGTACTTC
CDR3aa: CSVVGTSGRESYEQYF

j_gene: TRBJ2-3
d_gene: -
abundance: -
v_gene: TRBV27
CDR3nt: TGTGCCAGCAGCCGTAGCACAGATACGCAGTATTTT
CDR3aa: CASSRSTDTQYF

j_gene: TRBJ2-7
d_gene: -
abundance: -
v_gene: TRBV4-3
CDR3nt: TGCGCCAGCAGCCAAGATACGGGAGTAACCCCCTACGAGCAGTACTTC
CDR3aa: CASSQDTGVTPYEQYF

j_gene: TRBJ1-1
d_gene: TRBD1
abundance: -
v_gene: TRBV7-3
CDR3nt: TGTGCCAGCAGCTCGGGACAGGGGGCGGACACTGAAGCTTTCTTT
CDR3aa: CASSSGQGADTEAFF

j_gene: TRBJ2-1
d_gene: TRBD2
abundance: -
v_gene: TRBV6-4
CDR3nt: TGTGCCAGCAGTCTCAGCGGGGGGGGCGTCAATGAGCAGTTCTTC
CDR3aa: CASSLSGGGVNEQFF

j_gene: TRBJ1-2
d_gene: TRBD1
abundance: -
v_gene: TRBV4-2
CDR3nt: TGTGCCAGCAGCCAGGAGACAGGGGCAACCAACTATGGCTACACCTTC
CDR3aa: CASSQETGATNYGYTF

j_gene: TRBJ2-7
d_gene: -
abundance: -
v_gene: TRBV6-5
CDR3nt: TGTGCCAGCAGTTACTCCTGGGACTCCGACTACGAGCAGTACTTC
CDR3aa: CASSYSWDSDYEQYF

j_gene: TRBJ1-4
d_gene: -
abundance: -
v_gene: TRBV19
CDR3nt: TGTGCCAGTAGTCTATTCGGACTGGGACAATCGGGAGAAAAACTGTTTTTT
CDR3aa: CASSLFGLGQSGEKLFF